What follows are 22 T cell receptor beta chains derived from one specimen sequenced in a study of blood T cell repertoires in COVID-19. Sequenced by immunoSEQ multiplex PCR; TCRdb stores in-frame clones only, minus some. The repertoire consists of under 450,000 clones, with more than 70% occurring once and the leading ten covering 10% to 15%. The sequenced sample was peripheral blood. Receptor source: a woman aged 50 to 60 with COVID-19, enrolled during active disease.

The V call is TRBV5-1, the J call TRBJ2-3; D is uncertain. This CDR3 has 12 residues. CDR1 SGHRS and CDR2 YFSETQ come from the germline V gene. Between the trimmed V and J ends, which lost 5 bases and 0 bases, there was a span of 4 bases. The CDR3 coding sequence is TGCGCCAGCAGGGCTAGCACAGATACGCAGTATTTT. Protein sequence: CASRASTDTQYF.

The V gene is TRBV30, the J gene TRBJ1-6; D not certain. Looked up from germline, CDR1 is GTSNPN and CDR2 is SVGIG (reference sequence). The CDR3 contains 13 residues. V gave up 4 bases and J gave up 0 bases, with 4 bases separating them. The DNA for the CDR3 is TGTGCCTGGACGGTCTCCTATAATTCACCCCTCCACTTT. Translating it yields CAWTVSYNSPLHF.

The rearrangement uses TRBV9 and TRBJ2-3, with D perhaps matching TRBD1 (7 bases). The CDR3 runs to 15 residues. V was cut by 0 bases and J by 4 bases, with 12 bases left in between. Germline V gene sequence: CDR1 SGDLS, CDR2 YYNGEE. This CDR3 reads CASSVVQGGADTQYF. The DNA of the CDR3 is TGTGCCAGCAGCGTAGTTCAGGGGGGAGCAGATACGCAGTATTTT.

The V gene is TRBV9, the J gene TRBJ2-1; 9 bases fit TRBD1. After removal of 2 bases from V and 7 bases from J, the junction contained 10 bases not matched to a gene. The CDR3 length is 16 residues. Germline lookup yields CDR1 SGDLS and CDR2 YYNGEE. This chain's CDR3 is CASSVGGTGLSNEQFF. CDR3 nucleotide sequence: TGTGCCAGCAGCGTTGGGGGGACAGGGCTAAGTAATGAGCAGTTCTTC.

V gene TRBV5-5 combines with J gene TRBJ1-4; TRBD1 is a possible D gene (5 bases). The length of the CDR3 is 16 residues. Trimming took off 4 bases at V and 8 bases at J, with 21 bases between the two ends. The germline CDR1 and CDR2 sequences are SGHKS and YYEKEE (reference sequence). The CDR3 nucleotides read TGTGCCAGCAGCCCCATGCCGGGGGTGGATTGGGAAAAACTGTTTTTT. Encoded protein: CASSPMPGVDWEKLFF.

This clone showed up just once. The V gene is TRBV4-1, the J gene TRBJ2-1; TRBD1 might be the D (6 bases). V lost 1 base to trimming and J lost 1 base, with 26 bases between them. The CDR3 totals 21 residues. Germline loops: CDR1 MGHRA, CDR2 YSYEKL. For the CDR3, the DNA is TGCGCCAGCAGCCAAGGGGATGGGGCAGGGCCCCCAGGGGTATCCTACAATGAGCAGTTCTTC. Its translation: CASSQGDGAGPPGVSYNEQFF.

The rearrangement links TRBV27 to TRBJ1-4; no firm D call. CDR3 length equals 14 residues. Per the germline V gene, CDR1 is MNHEY and CDR2 is SMNVEV (reference sequence). V was cut by 5 bases and J by 4 bases, with 11 bases left in between. This chain's CDR3 is CASSPRVLNEKLFF. In DNA, the CDR3 is TGTGCCAGCAGTCCCCGGGTCCTTAATGAAAAACTGTTTTTT.

The CDR3 bases are TGTGCCAGCGATAGGACAGGGAACACTGAAGCTTTCTTT. Its protein is CASDRTGNTEAFF. V and J are TRBV19 and TRBJ1-1, with 7 bases matching TRBD1. The CDR3 is 13 residues long. From germline, CDR1 is LNHDA and CDR2 SQIVND (reference sequence). J gave up 1 base and V 9 bases, and 5 bases lay outside the gene matches. The full variable domain, completed using reference TRBV19 and TRBJ1-1, is DGGITQSPKYLFRKEGQNVTLSCEQNLNHDAMYWYRQDPGQGLRLIYYSQIVNDFQKGDIAEGYSVSREKKESFPLTVTSAQKNPTAFYLCASDRTGNTEAFFGQGTRLTVV.

The V and J genes are TRBV4-2 and TRBJ1-2; perhaps TRBD1 as D (5 bases). Germline V gene sequence: CDR1 LGHNA, CDR2 YNFKEQ. The CDR3 runs to 15 residues. The ends were cut back, 6 bases at V and 3 bases at J, with 17 bases in the middle. CDR3 DNA sequence: TGTGCCAGCAGTCTATCTCGTGGGGCCCACTATGGCTACACCTTC. It yields the protein CASSLSRGAHYGYTF.

This clone was detected only once. The chain links TRBV30 to TRBJ2-7; TRBD2 might be the D (6 bases). With 4 bases removed from V and 0 bases from J, the gap between germline ends came to 7 bases. This CDR3 region has 12 residues. Germline CDR1 is GTSNPN and CDR2 is SVGIG (reference sequence). The CDR3 protein is CAWTGDSYEQYF. CDR3 nucleotide sequence: TGTGCCTGGACGGGGGACTCCTACGAGCAGTACTTC.

The rearrangement links TRBV5-1 to TRBJ1-1, with no clear D. V lost 6 bases and J 1 base, leaving 13 bases between the germline ends. This CDR3 is built from 14 residues. Germline CDR1 and CDR2: SGHRS and YFSETQ. DNA of the CDR3: TGCGCCAGCACCTACTCGGTAGAGAACACTGAAGCTTTCTTT. It specifies CASTYSVENTEAFF.

This chain's CDR3 is CASRSSGGWETQYF. The CDR3 DNA reads TGTGCCAGCAGGTCTAGCGGGGGTTGGGAGACCCAGTACTTC. This sequence joins TRBV6-1 and TRBJ2-5, with 10 bases lining up with TRBD2. The CDR3 extends over 14 amino acids. The V segment lost 6 bases and the J segment 5 bases; nucleotides outside the gene matches: 6. Germline lookup yields CDR1 MNHNS and CDR2 SASEGT.

This chain uses TRBV15 with TRBJ2-5, with D possibly TRBD2 on 6 matching bases. Germline V gene lookup returns CDR1 LNHNV and CDR2 YYDKDF (reference sequence). The CDR3 spans 14 residues. V shed 6 bases and J shed 4 bases, with 15 bases lying between them. This CDR3 reads CATRRGLQAETQYF. The CDR3 coding sequence is TGTGCCACCAGGAGGGGACTTCAAGCAGAGACCCAGTACTTC.

DNA for the CDR3: TGTGCCACCATTCTCAGGGGAGCGGTGGAAGAGACCCAGTACTTC. Translation gives CATILRGAVEETQYF. J is TRBJ2-5 and V is TRBV6-7; TRBD1 is a possible D gene (6 bases). TRBV6-7 is marked as an open reading frame, function uncertain. Trimming cost V 10 bases and J 3 bases, with 21 bases left between them. The CDR3 runs 15 residues.

The chain recombines TRBV2 with TRBJ1-6; D perhaps matches TRBD1 (5 bases). Trimming cost V 3 bases and J 7 bases, with 13 bases left between them. Germline CDR1 reads SNHLY; CDR2 reads FYNNEI. The CDR3 loop spans 15 amino acids. This CDR3 reads CASSEQGLINSPLHF. Here the CDR3 DNA reads TGTGCCAGCAGTGAGCAGGGCCTAATCAATTCACCCCTCCACTTT. The full variable domain, its missing parts supplied by reference TRBV2 and TRBJ1-6, is EPEVTQTPSHQVTQMGQEVILRCVPISNHLYFYWYRQILGQKVEFLVSFYNNEISEKSEIFDDQFSVERPDGSNFTLKIRSTKLEDSAMYFCASSEQGLINSPLHFGNGTRLTVT.

This chain connects TRBV6-1 to TRBJ2-3; 12 nucleotides agree with TRBD2. Germline trimming cut 3 bases from V and 6 bases from J; bases unmatched to any gene: 10. Germline V gives CDR1 MNHNS, CDR2 SASEGT. The CDR3 has 17 residues. Here the CDR3 reads CASSDRTATSGGDTQYF. In DNA form, the CDR3 reads TGTGCCAGCAGTGATCGGACCGCGACTAGCGGGGGTGATACGCAGTATTTT.

This clone has more than one count but fewer than ten. The rearrangement links TRBV7-9 to TRBJ2-7; TRBD2 is a possible D gene (5 bases). Germline CDR1 SEHNR, CDR2 FQNEAQ (reference sequence). V was trimmed by 0 bases and J by 6 bases, leaving 9 bases between them. The CDR3 extends over 13 amino acids. The CDR3 coding sequence is TGTGCCAGCAGCTTAGCGGGGAGTTCCGAGCAGTACTTC. As protein: CASSLAGSSEQYF.

Remarks on this clone: Other DNA sequences of this sample code for an identical CDR3. The chain links TRBV28 to TRBJ2-3; 11 nucleotides match TRBD2. V trimming: 3 bases; J trimming: 4 bases; junction bases outside the gene matches: 0. CDR1 MDHEN and CDR2 SYDVKM come from the germline V gene. This CDR3 spans 14 amino acids. The CDR3 sequence is CASSFSGGADTQYF. The DNA of the CDR3 is TGTGCCAGCAGTTTTAGCGGGGGGGCAGATACGCAGTATTTT.

As for this clone: This sample also contains other DNA sequences that code for the same CDR3. The chain is built from TRBV12-3 or TRBV12-4 and TRBJ1-1; D is uncertain. Trimming shortened V by 3 bases and J by 7 bases, and 6 bases separated the two germline ends. CDR3 length equals 11 residues. CDR3 region: CASSFGFEAFF. The CDR3 nucleotides read TGTGCCAGCAGTTTCGGGTTTGAAGCTTTCTTT.

This clone is a singleton in its sample. V usage is TRBV28 and J usage is TRBJ2-1; D is unresolved. V was trimmed by 2 bases and J by 1 base, leaving 6 bases between them. Germline lookup yields CDR1 MDHEN and CDR2 SYDVKM. The CDR3 consists of 14 residues. The CDR3 loop is CASSLTSSYNEQFF. CDR3 DNA: TGTGCCAGCAGTTTAACGAGTTCCTACAATGAGCAGTTCTTC.

The CDR3 nucleotides read TGTGCCTGGAGCCCCCTCCCCTGGGCCAGGGTTAATTCACCCCTCCACTTT. Amino acid sequence: CAWSPLPWARVNSPLHF. This sequence joins TRBV30 and TRBJ1-6; possibly TRBD1 for D (5 bases). The length of the CDR3 is 17 residues. With 3 bases removed from V and 6 bases from J, the gap between germline ends came to 21 bases. Germline V gives CDR1 GTSNPN, CDR2 SVGIG (reference sequence).

The chain uses TRBV18 and TRBJ2-1, with 9 bases fitting TRBD1. V trimming: 5 bases; J trimming: 2 bases; junction bases outside the gene matches: 10. The CDR3 covers 17 residues. Germline V gives CDR1 KGHSH, CDR2 LQKENI. The CDR3 is CASSSPGQGRTYNEQFF. The DNA for the CDR3 is TGTGCCAGCTCATCCCCGGGACAGGGTAGGACCTACAATGAGCAGTTCTTC. Using reference TRBV18 and TRBJ2-1 for the parts outside the CDR3, the full variable domain is NAGVMQNPRHLVRRRGQEARLRCSPMKGHSHVYWYRQLPEEGLKFMVYLQKENIIDESGMPKERFSAEFPKEGPSILRIQQVVRGDSAAYFCASSSPGQGRTYNEQFFGPGTRLTVL.